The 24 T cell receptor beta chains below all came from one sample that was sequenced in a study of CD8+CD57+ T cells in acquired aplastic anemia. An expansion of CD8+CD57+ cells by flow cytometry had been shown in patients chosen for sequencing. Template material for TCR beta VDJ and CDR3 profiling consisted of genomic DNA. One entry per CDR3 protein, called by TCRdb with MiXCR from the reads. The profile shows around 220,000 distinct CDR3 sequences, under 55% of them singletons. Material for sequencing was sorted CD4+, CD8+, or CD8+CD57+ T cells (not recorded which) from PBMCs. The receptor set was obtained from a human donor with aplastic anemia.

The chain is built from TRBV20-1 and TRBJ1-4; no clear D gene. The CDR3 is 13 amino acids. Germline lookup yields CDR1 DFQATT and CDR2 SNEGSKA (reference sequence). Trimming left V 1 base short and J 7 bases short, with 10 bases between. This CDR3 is CSARVISGEKLFF. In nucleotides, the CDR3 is TGCAGTGCTAGAGTAATTAGTGGTGAAAAACTGTTTTTT.

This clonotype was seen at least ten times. CDR3 loop: CASSDVISARQETQYF. The CDR3 DNA reads TGTGCCAGCAGTGATGTGATTTCCGCTCGTCAAGAGACCCAGTACTTC. The V call is TRBV2, the J call TRBJ2-5; D remains ambiguous. V gave up 3 bases and J gave up 2 bases, with 16 bases separating them. The V gene's germline CDR1 is SNHLY and CDR2 FYNNEI. This CDR3 spans 16 amino acids. Looking up the rest from reference TRBV2 and TRBJ2-5 gives the full variable domain: EPEVTQTPSHQVTQMGQEVILRCVPISNHLYFYWYRQILGQKVEFLVSFYNNEISEKSEIFDDQFSVERPDGSNFTLKIRSTKLEDSAMYFCASSDVISARQETQYFGPGTRLLVL.

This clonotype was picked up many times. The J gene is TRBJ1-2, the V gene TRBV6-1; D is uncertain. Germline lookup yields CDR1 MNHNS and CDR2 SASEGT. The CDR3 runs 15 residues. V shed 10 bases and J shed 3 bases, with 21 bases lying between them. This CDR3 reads CATLVLATGHYGYTF. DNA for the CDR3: TGTGCCACCCTTGTCCTCGCGACCGGGCACTATGGCTACACCTTC.

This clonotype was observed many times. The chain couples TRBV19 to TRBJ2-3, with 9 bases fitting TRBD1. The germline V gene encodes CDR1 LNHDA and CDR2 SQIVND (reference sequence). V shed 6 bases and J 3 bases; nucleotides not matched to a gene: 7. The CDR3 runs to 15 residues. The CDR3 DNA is TGTGCCAGTAGGGGGACAGGGAGAGAGACAGATACGCAGTATTTT. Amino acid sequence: CASRGTGRETDTQYF.

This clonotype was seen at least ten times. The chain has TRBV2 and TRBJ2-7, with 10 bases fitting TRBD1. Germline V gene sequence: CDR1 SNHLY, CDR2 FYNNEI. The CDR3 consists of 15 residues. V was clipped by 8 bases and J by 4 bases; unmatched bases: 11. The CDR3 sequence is CASSDRDRGVYEQYF. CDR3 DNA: TGTGCCAGCTCAGACCGGGACAGGGGTGTTTACGAGCAGTACTTC.

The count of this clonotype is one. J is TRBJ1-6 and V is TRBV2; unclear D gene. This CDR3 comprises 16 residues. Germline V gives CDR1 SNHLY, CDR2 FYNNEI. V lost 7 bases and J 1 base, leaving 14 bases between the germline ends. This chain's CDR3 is CASMTEGGSYNSPLHF. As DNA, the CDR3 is TGTGCCAGCATGACGGAGGGAGGGTCCTATAATTCACCCCTCCACTTT.

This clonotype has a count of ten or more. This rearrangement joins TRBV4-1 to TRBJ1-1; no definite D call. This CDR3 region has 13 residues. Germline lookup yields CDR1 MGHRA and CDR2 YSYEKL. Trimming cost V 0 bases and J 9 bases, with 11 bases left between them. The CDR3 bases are TGCGCCAGCAGCCAAGATCGGTACGAACAAGCTTTCTTT. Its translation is CASSQDRYEQAFF.

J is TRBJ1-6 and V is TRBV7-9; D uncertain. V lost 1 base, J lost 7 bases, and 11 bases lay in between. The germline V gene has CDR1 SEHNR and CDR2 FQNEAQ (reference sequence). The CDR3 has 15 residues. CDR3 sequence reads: CASSLGTSENSPLHF. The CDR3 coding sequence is TGTGCCAGCAGCTTAGGGACTTCCGAAAATTCACCCCTCCACTTT.

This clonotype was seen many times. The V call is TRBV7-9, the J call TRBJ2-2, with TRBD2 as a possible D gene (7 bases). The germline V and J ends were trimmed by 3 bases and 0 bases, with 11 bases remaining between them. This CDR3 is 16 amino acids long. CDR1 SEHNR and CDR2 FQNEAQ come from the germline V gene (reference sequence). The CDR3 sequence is CASSFGRGTNTGELFF. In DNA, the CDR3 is TGTGCCAGCAGCTTTGGGAGGGGGACGAACACCGGGGAGCTGTTTTTT. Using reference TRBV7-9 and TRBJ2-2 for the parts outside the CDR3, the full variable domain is DTGVSQNPRHKITKRGQNVTFRCDPISEHNRLYWYRQTLGQGPEFLTYFQNEAQLEKSRLLSDRFSAERPKGSFSTLEIQRTEQGDSAMYLCASSFGRGTNTGELFFGEGSRLTVL.

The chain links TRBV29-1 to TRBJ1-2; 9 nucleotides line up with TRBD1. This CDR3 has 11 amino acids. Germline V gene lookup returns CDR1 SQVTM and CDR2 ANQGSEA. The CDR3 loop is CTVQGAEGYTF. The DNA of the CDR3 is TGCACCGTACAGGGGGCGGAGGGCTACACCTTC.

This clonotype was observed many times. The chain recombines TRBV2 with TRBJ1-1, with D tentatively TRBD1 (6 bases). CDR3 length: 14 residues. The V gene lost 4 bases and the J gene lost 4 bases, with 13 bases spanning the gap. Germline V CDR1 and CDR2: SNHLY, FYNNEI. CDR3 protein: CASSGPFRGTEAFF. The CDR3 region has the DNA TGTGCCAGCAGTGGGCCCTTCAGGGGCACTGAAGCTTTCTTT.

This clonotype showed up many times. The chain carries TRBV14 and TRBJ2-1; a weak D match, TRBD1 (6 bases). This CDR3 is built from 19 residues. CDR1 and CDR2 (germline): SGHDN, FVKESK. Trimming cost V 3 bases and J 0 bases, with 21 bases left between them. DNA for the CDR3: TGTGCCAGCAGCCACAAAGCCTCCGGGACAATTAGCTCCTACAATGAGCAGTTCTTC. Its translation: CASSHKASGTISSYNEQFF.

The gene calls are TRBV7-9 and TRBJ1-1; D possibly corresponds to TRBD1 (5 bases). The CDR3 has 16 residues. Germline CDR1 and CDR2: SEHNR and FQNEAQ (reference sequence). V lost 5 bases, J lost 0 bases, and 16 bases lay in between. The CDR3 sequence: CASSPQLAGVNTEAFF. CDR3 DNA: TGTGCCAGCAGCCCTCAACTAGCGGGGGTGAACACTGAAGCTTTCTTT.

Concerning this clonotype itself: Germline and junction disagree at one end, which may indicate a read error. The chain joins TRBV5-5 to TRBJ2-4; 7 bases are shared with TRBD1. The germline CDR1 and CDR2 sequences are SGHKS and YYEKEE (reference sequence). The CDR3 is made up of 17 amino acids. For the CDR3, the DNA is TGTGCCAGCAGCCCGACTGGGACAGTTGAAGCCAAAAACATTCAGTACTGG. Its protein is CASSPTGTVEAKNIQYW.

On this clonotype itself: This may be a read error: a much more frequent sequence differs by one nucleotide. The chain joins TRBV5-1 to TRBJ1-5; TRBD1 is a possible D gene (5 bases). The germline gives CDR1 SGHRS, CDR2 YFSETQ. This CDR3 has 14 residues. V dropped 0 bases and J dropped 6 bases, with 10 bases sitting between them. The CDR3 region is CASSLGQPFQPQHF. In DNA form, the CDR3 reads TGCGCCAGCAGCTTGGGACAGCCTTTTCAGCCCCAGCATTTT.

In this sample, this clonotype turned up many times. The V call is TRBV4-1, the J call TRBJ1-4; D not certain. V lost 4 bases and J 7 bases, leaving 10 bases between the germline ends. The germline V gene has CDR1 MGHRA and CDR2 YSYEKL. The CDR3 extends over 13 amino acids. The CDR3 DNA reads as TGCGCCAGCAGCCGTGACTACGGTGAAAAACTGTTTTTT. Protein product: CASSRDYGEKLFF.

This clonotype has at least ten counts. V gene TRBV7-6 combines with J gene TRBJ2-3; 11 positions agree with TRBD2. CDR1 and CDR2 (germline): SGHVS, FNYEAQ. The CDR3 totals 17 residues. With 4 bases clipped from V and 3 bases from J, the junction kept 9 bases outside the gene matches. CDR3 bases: TGTGCCAGCAGCTCTTTAGCGGGGGGGGAGAGTACAGATACGCAGTATTTT. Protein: CASSSLAGGESTDTQYF.

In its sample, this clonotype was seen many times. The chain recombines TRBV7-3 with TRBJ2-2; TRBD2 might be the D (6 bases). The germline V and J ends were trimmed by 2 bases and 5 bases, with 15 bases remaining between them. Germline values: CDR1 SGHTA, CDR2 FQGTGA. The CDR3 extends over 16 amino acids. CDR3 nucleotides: TGTGCCAGCAGCTTATTAGGGACTTCGAGGACCGGGGAGCTGTTTTTT. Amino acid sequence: CASSLLGTSRTGELFF.

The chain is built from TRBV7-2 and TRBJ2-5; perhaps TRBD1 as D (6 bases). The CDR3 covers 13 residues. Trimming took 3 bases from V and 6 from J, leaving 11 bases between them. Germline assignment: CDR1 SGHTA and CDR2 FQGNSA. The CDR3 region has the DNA TGTGCCAGCAGCTTCAGGGGATCGAAGACCCAGTACTTC. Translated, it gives CASSFRGSKTQYF. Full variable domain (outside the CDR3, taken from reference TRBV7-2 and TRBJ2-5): GAGVSQSPSNKVTEKGKDVELRCDPISGHTALYWYRQSLGQGLEFLIYFQGNSAPDKSGLPSDRFSAERTGGSVSTLTIQRTQQEDSAVYLCASSFRGSKTQYFGPGTRLLVL.

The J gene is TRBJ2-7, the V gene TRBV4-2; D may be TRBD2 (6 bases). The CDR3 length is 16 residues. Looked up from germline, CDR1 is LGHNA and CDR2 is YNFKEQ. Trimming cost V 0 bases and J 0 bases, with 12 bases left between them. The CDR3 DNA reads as TGTGCCAGCAGCCAAGATCTTTTCGGGAGCTCCTACGAGCAGTACTTC. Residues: CASSQDLFGSSYEQYF.

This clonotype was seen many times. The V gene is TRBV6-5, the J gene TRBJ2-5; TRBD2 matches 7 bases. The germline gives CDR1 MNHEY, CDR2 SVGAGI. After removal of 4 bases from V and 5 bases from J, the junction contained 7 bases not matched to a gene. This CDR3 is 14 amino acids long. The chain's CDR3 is CASSSSVGGETQYF. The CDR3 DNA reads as TGTGCCAGCAGTTCCTCGGTCGGGGGGGAGACCCAGTACTTC.

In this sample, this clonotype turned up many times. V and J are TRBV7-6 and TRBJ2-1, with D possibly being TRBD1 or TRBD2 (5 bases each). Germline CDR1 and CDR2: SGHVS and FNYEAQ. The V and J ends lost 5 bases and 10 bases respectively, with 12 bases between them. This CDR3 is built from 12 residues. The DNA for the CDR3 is TGTGCCAGCAGCCACGGCGAGGGGGAGCAGTTCTTC. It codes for CASSHGEGEQFF.

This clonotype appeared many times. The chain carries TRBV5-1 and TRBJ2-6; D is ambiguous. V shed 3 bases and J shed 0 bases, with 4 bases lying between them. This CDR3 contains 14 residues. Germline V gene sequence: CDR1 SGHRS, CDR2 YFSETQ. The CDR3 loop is CASSSYSGANVLTF. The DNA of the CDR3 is TGCGCCAGCAGCTCGTACTCTGGGGCCAACGTCCTGACTTTC.

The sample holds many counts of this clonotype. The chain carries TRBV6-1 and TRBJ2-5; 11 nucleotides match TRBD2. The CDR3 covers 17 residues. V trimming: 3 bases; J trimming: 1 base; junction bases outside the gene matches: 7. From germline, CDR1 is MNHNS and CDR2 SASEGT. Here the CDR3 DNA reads TGTGCCAGCAGTGAGCTTACTAGCGGGGGTGTCCAAGAGACCCAGTACTTC. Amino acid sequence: CASSELTSGGVQETQYF.